The rows below give T cell receptor beta chains drawn from one sample of a study of tumor and adjacent non-tumor tissue in lung cancer. TCRdb re-called the multiplex PCR reads through MiXCR, storing one row per CDR3 protein. The sample has roughly 66,000 distinct CDR3 sequences; about three quarters are singletons. Sequenced material: lung tumor tissue. The receptor set was obtained from a man aged 60 to 69 with non-small cell lung cancer. Each CDR3 is given with its conserved first and last residue. D genes are given only for firm matches. The size field is filled for only some rows; it gives once, few, many or a size class.

V gene: TRBV20-1
J gene: TRBJ2-1
clone size: -
D gene: -
CDR3 protein: CSVRGLGNNEHFF
CDR3 DNA: TGCAGTGTTAGAGGACTGGGGAATAATGAGCACTTCTTC

V gene: TRBV29-1
J gene: TRBJ1-1
clone size: -
D gene: -
CDR3 protein: CSASAGEDTEAFF
CDR3 DNA: TGCAGCGCTTCGGCGGGGGAGGACACTGAAGCTTTCTTT

V gene: TRBV28
J gene: TRBJ2-1
clone size: -
D gene: -
CDR3 protein: CAGNQRSYDEQFF
CDR3 DNA: TGTGCCGGCAACCAACGCTCCTACGATGAGCAGTTCTTC

V gene: TRBV12-3/TRBV12-4
J gene: TRBJ1-2
clone size: -
D gene: -
CDR3 protein: CANSFVIIPGYTF
CDR3 DNA: TGTGCCAACAGTTTCGTTATCATACCCGGCTACACCTTC

V gene: TRBV20-1
J gene: TRBJ2-3
clone size: -
D gene: -
CDR3 protein: CGARSLNTDTRYF
CDR3 DNA: TGCGGTGCTAGATCGCTCAATACAGATACGCGGTATTTT

V gene: TRBV6-1
J gene: TRBJ1-2
clone size: -
D gene: -
CDR3 protein: CASNVVARGAYGYTF
CDR3 DNA: TGTGCCAGCAATGTCGTAGCAAGGGGCGCCTATGGATACACCTTC

V gene: TRBV25-1
J gene: TRBJ1-1
clone size: once
D gene: -
CDR3 protein: CASTEFPSGDGVPKSFF
CDR3 DNA: TGTGCCAGCACTGAATTCCCGTCGGGGGACGGGGTACCGAAGTCTTTCTTT

V gene: TRBV11-2
J gene: TRBJ2-7
clone size: -
D gene: TRBD2
CDR3 protein: CASSYLLAGYEQYF
CDR3 DNA: TGTGCCAGCAGCTACTTACTAGCGGGATATGAGCAGTACTTC

V gene: TRBV7-9
J gene: TRBJ2-7
clone size: -
D gene: -
CDR3 protein: CASRPLTGGTEQHF
CDR3 DNA: TGTGCCAGCAGACCCCTCACGGGGGGCACCGAGCAGCACTTC

V gene: TRBV20-1
J gene: TRBJ1-5
clone size: -
D gene: -
CDR3 protein: CSAFNQTDVSNQPQHF
CDR3 DNA: TGCAGTGCTTTTAACCAGACAGATGTTAGCAATCAGCCCCAGCATTTT

V gene: TRBV9
J gene: TRBJ2-2
clone size: few
D gene: -
CDR3 protein: CASSVYWNTGELFF
CDR3 DNA: TGTGCCAGCAGCGTATACTGGAACACCGGGGAGCTGTTTTTT

V gene: TRBV29-1
J gene: TRBJ2-1
clone size: -
D gene: -
CDR3 protein: CSVVPNHKQFF
CDR3 DNA: TGCAGCGTTGTCCCTAACCATAAGCAGTTCTTC

V gene: TRBV6-7
J gene: TRBJ1-3
clone size: -
D gene: -
CDR3 protein: CVSRLSRNTIYF
CDR3 DNA: TGTGTCAGCAGACTGAGCCGGAACACAATATATTTT

V gene: TRBV24-1
J gene: TRBJ2-4
clone size: -
D gene: -
CDR3 protein: CATSDLSAKNIQYF
CDR3 DNA: TGTGCCACCAGTGATTTGTCAGCCAAAAACATTCAGTACTTC

V gene: TRBV6-2/TRBV6-3
J gene: TRBJ2-2
clone size: -
D gene: -
CDR3 protein: CARSYLGSSGELFF
CDR3 DNA: TGTGCCAGAAGTTACTTAGGGTCCTCAGGGGAGCTGTTTTTT

V gene: TRBV6-5
J gene: TRBJ1-5
clone size: -
D gene: -
CDR3 protein: CASNSRKGGNQHQHF
CDR3 DNA: TGTGCCAGCAACTCCAGGAAGGGCGGAAATCAGCATCAGCATTTT

V gene: TRBV20-1
J gene: TRBJ2-3
clone size: -
D gene: -
CDR3 protein: CSPKSISGSTDTQYF
CDR3 DNA: TGCAGTCCAAAATCAATTAGCGGAAGCACTGATACGCAGTATTTT

V gene: TRBV28
J gene: TRBJ1-1
clone size: -
D gene: -
CDR3 protein: CASSIPENIEAFF
CDR3 DNA: TGTGCCAGCAGTATACCGGAGAACATTGAAGCTTTCTTT

V gene: TRBV20-1
J gene: TRBJ2-2
clone size: -
D gene: -
CDR3 protein: CSAFGGQAGLNTGELFF
CDR3 DNA: TGCAGTGCCTTTGGGGGACAAGCGGGATTGAACACCGGGGAGCTGTTTTTT

V gene: TRBV28
J gene: TRBJ1-2
clone size: -
D gene: -
CDR3 protein: CASSLAVYDYTF
CDR3 DNA: TGTGCCAGCAGTTTAGCAGTGTATGACTACACCTTC

V gene: TRBV10-3
J gene: TRBJ2-2
clone size: many
D gene: -
CDR3 protein: CAITAENTGELFF
CDR3 DNA: TGTGCCATCACTGCGGAGAACACCGGGGAGCTGTTTTTT

V gene: TRBV28
J gene: TRBJ2-3
clone size: -
D gene: TRBD2
CDR3 protein: CASTTGGAQILADTQYF
CDR3 DNA: TGTGCCAGCACCACGGGGGGGGCCCAGATTCTCGCTGATACGCAGTATTTT

V gene: TRBV6-5
J gene: TRBJ2-7
clone size: once
D gene: -
CDR3 protein: CVSCYERNSYDQYF
CDR3 DNA: TGTGTCAGCTGTTACGAACGGAACTCCTACGATCAGTACTTC

V gene: TRBV13
J gene: TRBJ2-1
clone size: many
D gene: TRBD1
CDR3 protein: CASSFPAGQGTNEQFF
CDR3 DNA: TGTGCCAGCAGCTTCCCCGCGGGACAGGGGACCAATGAGCAGTTCTTC

V gene: TRBV7-8
J gene: TRBJ2-6
clone size: -
D gene: -
CDR3 protein: CASSEKRAGTNVLIF
CDR3 DNA: TGTGCCAGCAGCGAGAAGCGGGCTGGGACCAACGTCCTGATTTTC

V gene: TRBV14
J gene: TRBJ2-5
clone size: -
D gene: TRBD2
CDR3 protein: CASSRWTSGRRETQYF
CDR3 DNA: TGTGCCAGCAGTCGCTGGACTAGCGGGAGGCGAGAGACGCAGTACTTC

V gene: TRBV7-2
J gene: TRBJ2-5
clone size: few
D gene: -
CDR3 protein: CASSPSFSETQYF
CDR3 DNA: TGTGCCAGCAGCCCTAGCTTTTCCGAGACCCAGTACTTC

V gene: TRBV5-6
J gene: TRBJ2-1
clone size: -
D gene: TRBD2
CDR3 protein: CDSSPPRRSRLAGLLQYNEQFF
CDR3 DNA: TGTGACAGCAGCCCGCCCCGGCGATCGAGGCTAGCGGGCCTGCTCCAATACAATGAGCAGTTCTTC

V gene: TRBV21-1
J gene: TRBJ2-3
clone size: -
D gene: -
CDR3 protein: CASSKRRRQSDTQYF
CDR3 DNA: TGTGCCAGCAGCAAAAGGCGGAGGCAGTCAGATACGCAGTATTTT

V gene: TRBV20-1
J gene: TRBJ2-3
clone size: -
D gene: TRBD2
CDR3 protein: CNDELAGASDTQYF
CDR3 DNA: TGCAATGATGAACTAGCGGGAGCCTCAGATACGCAGTATTTT

V gene: TRBV12-3/TRBV12-4
J gene: TRBJ1-2
clone size: many
D gene: TRBD1
CDR3 protein: CASSPVLTGGSANYGYTF
CDR3 DNA: TGTGCCAGCAGCCCCGTTTTGACAGGGGGATCCGCTAACTATGGCTACACCTTC

V gene: TRBV20-1
J gene: TRBJ2-3
clone size: few
D gene: -
CDR3 protein: CSALHTATQYF
CDR3 DNA: TGCAGTGCTCTTCACACAGCTACGCAGTATTTT

V gene: TRBV9
J gene: TRBJ2-3
clone size: -
D gene: TRBD2
CDR3 protein: CASSDGLAGASRTDTQYF
CDR3 DNA: TGTGCCAGCAGCGACGGACTAGCGGGAGCCTCCCGCACAGATACGCAGTATTTT

V gene: TRBV6-5
J gene: TRBJ2-1
clone size: once
D gene: -
CDR3 protein: CASNYGVLDEQFF
CDR3 DNA: TGTGCAAGCAATTATGGGGTCCTGGATGAGCAGTTCTTC

V gene: TRBV6-5
J gene: TRBJ2-1
clone size: -
D gene: -
CDR3 protein: CASSFGHGALNEQFF
CDR3 DNA: TGTGCCAGCAGTTTTGGACATGGGGCGCTCAATGAACAGTTCTTC

V gene: TRBV20-1
J gene: TRBJ1-4
clone size: -
D gene: -
CDR3 protein: CSARELDGEKLFF
CDR3 DNA: TGCAGTGCTAGAGAACTGGACGGTGAAAAACTATTTTTT

V gene: TRBV7-9
J gene: TRBJ2-3
clone size: -
D gene: -
CDR3 protein: CASSFQPGDKQYF
CDR3 DNA: TGTGCAAGCAGCTTCCAACCCGGAGATAAGCAGTATTTT